This record looks at one T cell receptor beta chain sequence and its context. Assay: immunoSEQ multiplex PCR; the TCRdb copy retains only in-frame clones and omits some. Of approximately 100,000 clones detected, about 89% appear once; the ten largest clones hold approximately 8.3%. Germline V gene data show CDR1 as SGDLS and CDR2 as YYNGEE. This CDR3 comprises 14 residues. Trimming removed 0 bases from V and 3 bases from J, with 10 bases in between. The record originates from a study of control samples from healthy donors and cancer patients. This receptor was obtained from a young man in good health. V usage is TRBV9 and J usage is TRBJ2-7; D assignment may be TRBD1 or TRBD2 (5 bases each). The sample consisted of blood. In DNA form, the CDR3 reads TGTGCCAGCAGCGTAGCGGGGACCCACTACGAGCAGTACTTC. Amino acids: CASSVAGTHYEQYF.